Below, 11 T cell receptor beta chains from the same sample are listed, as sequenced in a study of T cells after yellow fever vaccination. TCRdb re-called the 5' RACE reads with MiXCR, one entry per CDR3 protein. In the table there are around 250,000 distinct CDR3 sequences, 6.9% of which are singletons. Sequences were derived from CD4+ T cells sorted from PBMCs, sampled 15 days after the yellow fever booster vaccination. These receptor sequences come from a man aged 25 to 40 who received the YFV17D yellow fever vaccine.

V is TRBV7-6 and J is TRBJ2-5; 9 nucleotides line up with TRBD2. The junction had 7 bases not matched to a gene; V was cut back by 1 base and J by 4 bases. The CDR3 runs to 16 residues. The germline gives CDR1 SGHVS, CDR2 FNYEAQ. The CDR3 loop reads CASSLVTLAGTETQYF. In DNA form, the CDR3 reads TGTGCCAGCAGCTTAGTTACCCTAGCGGGGACAGAGACCCAGTACTTC. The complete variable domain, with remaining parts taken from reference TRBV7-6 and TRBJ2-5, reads GAGVSQSPRYKVTKRGQDVALRCDPISGHVSLYWYRQALGQGPEFLTYFNYEAQQDKSGLPNDRFSAERPEGSISTLTIQRTEQRDSAMYRCASSLVTLAGTETQYFGPGTRLLVL.

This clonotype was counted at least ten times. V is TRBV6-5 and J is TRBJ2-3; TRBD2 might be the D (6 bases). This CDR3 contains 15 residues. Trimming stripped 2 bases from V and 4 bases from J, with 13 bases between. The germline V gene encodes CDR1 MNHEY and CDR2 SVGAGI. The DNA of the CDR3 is TGTGCCAGCAGTTACCGGCGGGGAGTATCAGATACGCAGTATTTT. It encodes CASSYRRGVSDTQYF.

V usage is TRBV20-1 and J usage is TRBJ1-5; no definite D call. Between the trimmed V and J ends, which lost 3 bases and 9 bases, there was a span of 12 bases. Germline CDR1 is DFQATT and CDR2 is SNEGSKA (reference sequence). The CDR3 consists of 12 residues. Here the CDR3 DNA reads TGCAGTGCTAGTCCTTTTAGGGCGCCCCAGCATTTT. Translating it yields CSASPFRAPQHF.

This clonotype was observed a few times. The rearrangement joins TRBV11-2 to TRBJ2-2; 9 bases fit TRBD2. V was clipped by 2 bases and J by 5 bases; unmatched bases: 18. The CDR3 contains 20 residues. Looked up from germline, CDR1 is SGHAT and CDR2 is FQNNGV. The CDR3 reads CASSLLLAGAKNRGTGELFF. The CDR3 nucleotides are TGTGCCAGCAGCTTACTCTTAGCGGGAGCTAAGAATCGAGGAACCGGGGAGCTGTTTTTT. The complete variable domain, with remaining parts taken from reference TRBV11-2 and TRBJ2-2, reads EAGVAQSPRYKIIEKRQSVAFWCNPISGHATLYWYQQILGQGPKLLIQFQNNGVVDDSQLPKDRFSAERLKGVDSTLKIQPAKLEDSAVYLCASSLLLAGAKNRGTGELFFGEGSRLTVL.

This CDR3 is CASSLRTNQPQHF. CDR3 bases: TGCGCCAGCAGCCTCCGGACTAATCAGCCCCAGCATTTT. The V and J genes are TRBV4-3 and TRBJ1-5; no definite D call. V lost 4 bases and J 4 bases, leaving 8 bases between the germline ends. This CDR3 comprises 13 residues. Looked up from germline, CDR1 is LGHNA and CDR2 is YSLEER.

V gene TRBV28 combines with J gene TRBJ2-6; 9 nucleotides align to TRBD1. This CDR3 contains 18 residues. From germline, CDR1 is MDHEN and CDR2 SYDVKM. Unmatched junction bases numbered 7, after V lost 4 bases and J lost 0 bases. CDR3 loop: CASSSSPGQGSGANVLTF. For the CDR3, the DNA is TGTGCCAGCAGTTCCTCCCCGGGACAGGGCTCTGGGGCCAACGTCCTGACTTTC.

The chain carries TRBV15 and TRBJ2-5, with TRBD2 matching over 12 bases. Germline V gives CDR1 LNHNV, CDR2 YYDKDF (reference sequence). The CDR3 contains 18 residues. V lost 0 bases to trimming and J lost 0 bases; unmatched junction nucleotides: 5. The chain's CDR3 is CATSRDLGTSGYQETQYF. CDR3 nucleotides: TGTGCCACCAGCAGAGATCTTGGGACTAGCGGGTACCAAGAGACCCAGTACTTC. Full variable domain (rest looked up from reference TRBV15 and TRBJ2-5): DAMVIQNPRYQVTQFGKPVTLSCSQTLNHNVMYWYQQKSSQAPKLLFHYYDKDFNNEADTPDNFQSRRPNTSFCFLDIRSPGLGDTAMYLCATSRDLGTSGYQETQYFGPGTRLLVL.

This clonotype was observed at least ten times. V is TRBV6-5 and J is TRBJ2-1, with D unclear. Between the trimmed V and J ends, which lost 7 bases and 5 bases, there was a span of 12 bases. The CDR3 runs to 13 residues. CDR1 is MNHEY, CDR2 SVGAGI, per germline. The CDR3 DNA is TGTGCCAGCATGGGAACAACTCACAATGAGCAGTTCTTC. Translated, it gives CASMGTTHNEQFF.

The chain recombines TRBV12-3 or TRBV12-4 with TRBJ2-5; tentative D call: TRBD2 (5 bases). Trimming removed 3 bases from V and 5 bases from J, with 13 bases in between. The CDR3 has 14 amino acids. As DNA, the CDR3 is TGTGCCAGCAGTTTTTTCCGGGATCGGGAGACCCAGTACTTC. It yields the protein CASSFFRDRETQYF.

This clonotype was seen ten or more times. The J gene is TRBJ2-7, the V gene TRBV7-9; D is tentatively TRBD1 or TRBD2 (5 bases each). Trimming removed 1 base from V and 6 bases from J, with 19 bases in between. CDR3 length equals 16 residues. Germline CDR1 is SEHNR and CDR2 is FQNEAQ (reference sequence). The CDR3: CASSLVVGAGASEQYF. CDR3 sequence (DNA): TGTGCCAGCAGCTTAGTGGTCGGGGCTGGGGCATCCGAGCAGTACTTC.

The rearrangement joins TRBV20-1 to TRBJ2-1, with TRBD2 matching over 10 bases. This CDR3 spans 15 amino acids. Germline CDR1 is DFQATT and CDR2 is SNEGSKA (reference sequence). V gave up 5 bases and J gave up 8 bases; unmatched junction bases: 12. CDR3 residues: CSAATPAGGLHEQFF. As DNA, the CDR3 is TGCAGTGCTGCTACCCCAGCGGGAGGGCTCCATGAGCAGTTCTTC.